The entry below gives a single T cell receptor (beta chain) sequence along with its context. Assay used: immunoSEQ multiplex PCR; TCRdb lists only in-frame clones, some missing. The sample includes about 150,000 clones, over 65% of them seen just once. The data derive from a study of blood T cell repertoires in COVID-19. This CDR3 region has 16 residues. V lost 0 bases to trimming and J lost 0 bases, with 9 bases between them. The sequenced sample was peripheral blood. This chain connects TRBV23-1 to TRBJ2-4; D is possibly TRBD1 (6 bases). TRBV23-1 has ORF status, its function being uncertain. This receptor was identified in a man between 65 and 85 years old with acute or convalescent COVID-19. The chain's CDR3 is CASSQSTGLAKNIQYF. The CDR3 nucleotides read TGCGCCAGCAGTCAATCAACAGGGTTAGCCAAAAACATTCAGTACTTC.